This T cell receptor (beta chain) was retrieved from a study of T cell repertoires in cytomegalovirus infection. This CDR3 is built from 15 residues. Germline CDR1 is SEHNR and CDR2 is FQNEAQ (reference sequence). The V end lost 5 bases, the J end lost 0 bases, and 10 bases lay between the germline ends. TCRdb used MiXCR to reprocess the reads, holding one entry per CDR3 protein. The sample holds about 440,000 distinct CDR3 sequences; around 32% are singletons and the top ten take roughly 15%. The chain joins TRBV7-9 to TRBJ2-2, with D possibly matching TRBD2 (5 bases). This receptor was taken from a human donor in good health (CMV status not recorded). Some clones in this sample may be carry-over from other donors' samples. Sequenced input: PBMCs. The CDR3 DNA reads TGTGCCAGCAGCCGCCACGGGACGAACACCGGGGAGCTGTTTTTT. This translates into CASSRHGTNTGELFF.